This record covers a single T cell receptor beta chain. Antigen specificity is unknown. Germline CDR1 reads MDHEN; CDR2 reads SYDVKM. The CDR3 length is 15 residues. Trimming left V 5 bases short and J 3 bases short, with 14 bases between. PCR used 60 Vbeta primers and 13 Jbeta primers. Generated by immunoSEQ multiplex PCR, the TCRdb table keeps only in-frame clones and is missing some. The data show roughly 30,000 clones, and the top ten clones hold approximately 3.6%. These data belong to a study of cytomegalovirus exposure and HLA in healthy donors. Study-wide context: Earlier findings included some 120 million unique TCR beta sequences obtained from 150 million to 200 million T cells.

Study results and limitations: Upon later analysis, TCR association rates were observed to vary by HLA locus, being highest for DRB1 and lowest for HLA-C.

The sequence came from a woman aged 40 to 49 in good health and CMV-seropositive. The rearrangement joins TRBV28 to TRBJ1-5; D might be TRBD1 (5 bases). The source material was PBMCs. The CDR3: CASSGQGWNNQPQHF. CDR3 coding DNA: TGTGCCAGCAGTGGGCAGGGATGGAACAATCAGCCCCAGCATTTT.